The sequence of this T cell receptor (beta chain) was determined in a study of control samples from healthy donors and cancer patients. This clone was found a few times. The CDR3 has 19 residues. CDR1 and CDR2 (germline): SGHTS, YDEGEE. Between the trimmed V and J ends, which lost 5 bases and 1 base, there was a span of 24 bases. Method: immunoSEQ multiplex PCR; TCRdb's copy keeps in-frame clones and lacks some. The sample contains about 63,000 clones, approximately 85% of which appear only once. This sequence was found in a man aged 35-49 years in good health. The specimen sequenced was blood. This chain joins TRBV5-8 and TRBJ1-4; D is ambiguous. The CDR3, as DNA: TGTGCCAGCAGGGAGACGAGAAGGATTTGGGGTCGAACTAATGAAAAACTGTTTTTT. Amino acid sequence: CASRETRRIWGRTNEKLFF.